The clone carrying this T cell receptor beta chain was counted a single time. This CDR3 region has 15 residues. V shed 8 bases and J shed 0 bases, with 11 bases lying between them. Germline V gene lookup returns CDR1 LNHDA and CDR2 SQIVND (reference sequence). These data are taken from a study of cytomegalovirus exposure and HLA in healthy donors. As for the study in general: Among about 400 genotyped donors, around 81% fell in the Caucasian-associated ancestry cluster.

The PCR employed 60 Vbeta primers together with 13 Jbeta primers. Per the study methods: In a later analysis, some 10 million of tens of millions of unique beta chains occurred in at least two donors. Produced via immunoSEQ multiplex PCR; TCRdb's table is partial and in-frame only. The DNA was the basis for D and trimming; V, J and clone size are from that table. The sample consists of approximately 170,000 clones, around 80% of them appearing once. Sequencing used PBMCs. The V and J genes are TRBV19 and TRBJ1-6; D gene unclear. The source of this sequence is a boy aged 2-9 years in good health and CMV-seronegative. Here the CDR3 DNA reads TGTGCCAGTCCTCACCCGAGCTCCTATAATTCACCCCTCCACTTT. Translation gives CASPHPSSYNSPLHF.